The 28 T cell receptor beta chains listed next were all sequenced from one sample in a study of CD8 T cells in ankylosing spondylitis. General study results and limits: There was a TCR beta motif, made of several highly homologous variants, that appeared characteristic of ankylosing spondylitis blood.

These TCRs' antigens remain unknown. TCRdb passed the 5' RACE reads through MiXCR, listing each CDR3 protein once. In the table there are 650,000 to 800,000 distinct CDR3 sequences, around 20% of which are singletons. Input material: blood, either unsorted or a sorted T cell fraction (not recorded which). These receptors came from a male donor with ankylosing spondylitis.

The chain combines TRBV5-6 with TRBJ2-1; D is unclear. CDR1 and CDR2 from the germline V gene are SGHDT and YYEEEE. V was cut by 4 bases and J by 2 bases, with 13 bases left in between. The CDR3 is 15 amino acids. The CDR3 here is CASSARTNAYNEQFF. As DNA, the CDR3 is TGTGCCAGCAGCGCCCGGACGAACGCCTACAATGAGCAGTTCTTC.

There are a few counts of this clonotype. V and J are TRBV28 and TRBJ1-5; possible D gene TRBD1, 5 bases. In germline, CDR1 is MDHEN, CDR2 SYDVKM. The CDR3 has 15 residues. Trimming left V 6 bases short and J 0 bases short, with 12 bases between. CDR3 residues: CASRGDGYSNQPQHF. The CDR3 DNA is TGTGCCAGCAGAGGGGACGGGTATAGCAATCAGCCCCAGCATTTT.

This clonotype was seen more than once but under ten times. The chain links TRBV5-1 to TRBJ2-1; D unresolved. The V end was cut by 0 bases, the J end by 7 bases, with 5 bases between. The CDR3 is made up of 12 amino acids. The germline V gene encodes CDR1 SGHRS and CDR2 YFSETQ. CDR3 in DNA: TGCGCCAGCAGCTTGGTTTTGAATGAGCAGTTCTTC. Translation: CASSLVLNEQFF.

The chain is built from TRBV5-1 and TRBJ2-7, with 9 bases aligning to TRBD2. The CDR3 is made up of 14 amino acids. Germline CDR1 reads SGHRS; CDR2 reads YFSETQ. J lost 9 bases, V lost 0 bases, and 7 bases had no gene match. DNA for the CDR3: TGCGCCAGCAGCTTGGAGACTAGCGGCCGAGTGCAGTACTTC. The encoded protein is CASSLETSGRVQYF. The full variable domain, with the rest looked up from reference TRBV5-1 and TRBJ2-7, is KAGVTQTPRYLIKTRGQQVTLSCSPISGHRSVSWYQQTPGQGLQFLFEYFSETQRNKGNFPGRFSGRQFSNSRSEMNVSTLELGDSALYLCASSLETSGRVQYFGPGTRLTVT.

In its sample, this clonotype was seen a few times. The rearrangement links TRBV5-1 to TRBJ1-1; weak D call: TRBD1 (6 bases). Germline CDR1 reads SGHRS; CDR2 reads YFSETQ. This CDR3 has 14 residues. V was clipped by 4 bases and J by 10 bases, with 20 bases between them. The DNA of the CDR3 is TGCGCCAGCAGCCCAAACTTAGGGGGACTGAGAGCTTTCTTT. Its protein is CASSPNLGGLRAFF.

The rearrangement uses TRBV12-3 or TRBV12-4 and TRBJ2-2; D might be TRBD2 (6 bases). The V and J ends lost 11 bases and 5 bases respectively, with 18 bases between them. The CDR3 length is 14 residues. CDR3 region: CAGRSGSGTGELFF. CDR3 in DNA: TGTGCCGGGCGTTCCGGGAGTGGGACCGGGGAGCTGTTTTTT.

This clonotype was recorded only once. The chain carries TRBV4-1 and TRBJ2-5, with unresolved D. The CDR3 contains 15 residues. Germline assignment: CDR1 MGHRA and CDR2 YSYEKL. The germline V and J ends were trimmed by 4 bases and 5 bases, with 17 bases remaining between them. The chain's CDR3 is CASSPTSTRSETQYF. As DNA, the CDR3 is TGCGCCAGCAGCCCCACCTCAACCAGGTCGGAGACCCAGTACTTC.

This clonotype was picked up a small number of times. The chain employs TRBV4-2 and TRBJ2-2; 12 nucleotides match TRBD2. CDR1 LGHNA and CDR2 YNFKEQ come from the germline V gene. The CDR3 is 18 amino acids. V lost 0 bases, J lost 3 bases, and 5 bases stayed unmatched. CDR3: CASSQDLAGGLDTGELFF. As DNA, the CDR3 is TGTGCCAGCAGCCAAGATCTAGCGGGAGGGCTTGACACCGGGGAGCTGTTTTTT.

This clonotype has a handful of counts. The chain uses TRBV7-9 and TRBJ2-5; TRBD2 aligns across 7 bases. This CDR3 region has 13 residues. Germline trimming cut 6 bases from V and 0 bases from J; bases unmatched to any gene: 1. Germline CDR1 and CDR2: SEHNR and FQNEAQ (reference sequence). CDR3 nucleotide sequence: TGTGCCAGCAGTCGGGGGGACCAAGAGACCCAGTACTTC. It translates to CASSRGDQETQYF.

J is TRBJ2-5 and V is TRBV7-7, with D unresolved. CDR1 is SSHAT and CDR2 is FNYEAQ in the germline V gene (reference sequence). The V and J ends lost 5 bases and 0 bases respectively, with 7 bases between them. CDR3 length: 13 amino acids. The CDR3 sequence: CASSEGYQETQYF. CDR3 DNA sequence: TGTGCCAGCAGCGAAGGGTACCAAGAGACCCAGTACTTC.

J is TRBJ1-2 and V is TRBV12-3 or TRBV12-4; no clear D gene. The V end was cut by 1 base, the J end by 8 bases, with 14 bases between. The CDR3 loop spans 14 amino acids. CDR3 sequence: CASSLDTGFWGYTF. As DNA, the CDR3 is TGTGCCAGCAGTTTAGATACGGGGTTTTGGGGCTACACCTTC.

This clonotype occurred a few times. V gene TRBV20-1 combines with J gene TRBJ2-7; 13 bases fit TRBD2. The CDR3 contains 15 residues. Germline-derived CDR1 and CDR2 are DFQATT and SNEGSKA (reference sequence). The V and J ends lost 0 bases and 3 bases, in that order; junction bases with no gene match: 2. The CDR3 loop reads CSAREGTSGIYEQYF. The CDR3 DNA is TGCAGTGCTAGAGAGGGGACTAGCGGGATCTACGAGCAGTACTTC.

This clonotype has only a few counts. This chain uses TRBV25-1 with TRBJ2-1; TRBD2 matches at 8 bases. Trimming took 2 bases from V and 8 from J; bases not matched to a gene: 5. Germline CDR1 reads MGHDK; CDR2 reads SYGVNS. There are 14 residues in the CDR3. CDR3 sequence reads: CASSEVGLGHEQFF. The CDR3 region has the DNA TGTGCCAGCAGTGAAGTGGGACTAGGTCATGAGCAGTTCTTC. Looking up the rest from reference TRBV25-1 and TRBJ2-1 gives the full variable domain: EADIYQTPRYLVIGTGKKITLECSQTMGHDKMYWYQQDPGMELHLIHYSYGVNSTEKGDLSSESTVSRIRTEHFPLTLESARPSHTSQYLCASSEVGLGHEQFFGPGTRLTVL.

J is TRBJ2-3 and V is TRBV4-2, with 8 positions matching TRBD2. This CDR3 has 18 residues. Germline CDR1 reads LGHNA; CDR2 reads YNFKEQ. After removal of 2 bases from V and 6 bases from J, the junction contained 16 bases not matched to a gene. CDR3 in DNA: TGTGCCAGCAGCCAATTAGTGCCCAGCGGGGGTCCAACGGATACGCAGTATTTT. This sequence encodes CASSQLVPSGGPTDTQYF.

CDR3 nucleotides: TGTGCCAGCAGTTTGAGGCAGGGGGCAAGGTCTGGAAACACCATATATTTT. It specifies CASSLRQGARSGNTIYF. The chain uses TRBV12-3 or TRBV12-4 and TRBJ1-3; 8 bases align to TRBD1. Trimming took 3 bases from V and 1 from J; bases not matched to a gene: 8. This CDR3 has 17 residues.

This clonotype was counted between two and nine times. This sequence joins TRBV12-3 or TRBV12-4 and TRBJ2-5, with 13 nucleotides matching TRBD2. This CDR3 comprises 16 residues. V was pared by 6 bases and J by 4 bases, with 8 bases of the junction left unmatched. The CDR3 spells CASRPTSGGARETQYF. CDR3 sequence (DNA): TGTGCCAGCAGGCCCACTAGCGGGGGGGCCCGAGAGACCCAGTACTTC.

This clonotype has more than one count but fewer than ten. The chain employs TRBV7-2 and TRBJ2-5; tentative D call: TRBD2 (6 bases). The CDR3 runs 15 residues. V dropped 0 bases and J dropped 5 bases, with 13 bases sitting between them. Germline V lookup: CDR1 SGHTA, CDR2 FQGNSA. In DNA form, the CDR3 reads TGTGCCAGCAGCTTAGCTAGAGGGACTCTGGAGACCCAGTACTTC. Its translation is CASSLARGTLETQYF. Using reference TRBV7-2 and TRBJ2-5 for the parts outside the CDR3, the full variable domain is GAGVSQSPSNKVTEKGKDVELRCDPISGHTALYWYRQSLGQGLEFLIYFQGNSAPDKSGLPSDRFSAERTGGSVSTLTIQRTQQEDSAVYLCASSLARGTLETQYFGPGTRLLVL.

This clonotype was seen a few times. The chain recombines TRBV9 with TRBJ2-4; D remains unclear. Trimming stripped 0 bases from V and 9 bases from J, with 10 bases between. Germline CDR1 SGDLS, CDR2 YYNGEE. The CDR3 runs to 13 residues. The CDR3 loop reads CASSVDPSGIQYF. CDR3 nucleotides: TGTGCCAGCAGCGTAGATCCCTCGGGCATTCAGTACTTC.

The chain carries TRBV7-8 and TRBJ2-7; D perhaps matches TRBD2 (5 bases). V gave up 1 base and J gave up 3 bases, with 16 bases separating them. This CDR3 contains 16 residues. CDR1 is SGHVS and CDR2 is FQNEAQ in the germline V gene. The CDR3 spells CASSLELGVGDYEQYF. CDR3 sequence (DNA): TGTGCCAGCAGCTTAGAGTTGGGAGTCGGTGACTACGAGCAGTACTTC.

This chain joins TRBV7-3 and TRBJ2-3; unclear D gene. Trimming stripped 1 base from V and 8 bases from J, with 13 bases between. CDR3 length: 14 residues. CDR1 and CDR2 from the germline V gene are SGHTA and FQGTGA. CDR3 in DNA: TGTGCCAGCAGCTTAAATGGCCCAGCTAGTACGCAGTATTTT. Protein: CASSLNGPASTQYF.

This rearrangement joins TRBV24-1 to TRBJ2-2; D is perhaps TRBD1 (6 bases). The CDR3 totals 14 residues. V was pared by 3 bases and J by 8 bases, with 12 bases between. Germline V CDR1 and CDR2: KGHDR, SFDVKD. CDR3 DNA: TGTGCCACCAGTGATGGGGACACCAGGGGGGAGCTGTTTTTT. It codes for CATSDGDTRGELFF.

The CDR3, as DNA: TGTGCCAGCAGCAAAGGTCGGGACAGGGGCTATGGCTACACCTTC. Its protein is CASSKGRDRGYGYTF. This rearrangement joins TRBV21-1 to TRBJ1-2; the table's D call of TRBD1 was not tested on the DNA. TRBV21-1 is a listed pseudogene. CDR3 length equals 15 residues.

The chain links TRBV20-1 to TRBJ2-1; D may correspond to TRBD1 or TRBD2 (5 bases each). CDR1 and CDR2 (germline): DFQATT, SNEGSKA (reference sequence). The ends were cut back, 4 bases at V and 8 bases at J, with 18 bases in the middle. The CDR3 loop spans 14 amino acids. The CDR3: CSATVGVRSHEQFF. CDR3 DNA: TGCAGTGCTACGGTGGGGGTTCGGTCCCATGAGCAGTTCTTC.

This clonotype was picked up a small number of times. This chain joins TRBV7-3 and TRBJ2-3; D not certain. Germline CDR1 reads SGHTA; CDR2 reads FQGTGA. The CDR3 is 15 amino acids. Trimming removed 4 bases at V and 2 bases at J, with 13 bases between. CDR3 coding DNA: TGTGCCAGCAGCTCTATAGCAAGGACCACAGATACGCAGTATTTT. It yields the protein CASSSIARTTDTQYF.

The V and J genes are TRBV3-1 and TRBJ1-2, with D perhaps TRBD1 (6 bases). This CDR3 contains 13 residues. Germline V gives CDR1 LGHDT, CDR2 YNNKEL (reference sequence). V lost 4 bases, J lost 5 bases, and 11 bases lay in between. CDR3 sequence reads: CASSPGTQYGYTF. In nucleotides, the CDR3 is TGTGCCAGCAGCCCCGGGACACAGTATGGCTACACCTTC.

The CDR3 DNA reads TGTGCCAGCAGTTCTATGCGAGTACGAGTTCGCACAGATACGCAGTATTTT. The encoded protein is CASSSMRVRVRTDTQYF. The chain uses TRBV11-3 and TRBJ2-3; D is ambiguous. The CDR3 runs to 17 residues. Germline values: CDR1 SGHNT, CDR2 YENEEA. V lost 6 bases to trimming and J lost 1 base, with 20 bases between them.

This chain links TRBV12-3 or TRBV12-4 with TRBJ1-4, with unresolved D. The CDR3 is 16 residues long. Trimming took off 3 bases at V and 0 bases at J, with 11 bases between the two ends. CDR3 DNA: TGTGCCAGCAGTTTCCCCCCAAGGACAACTAATGAAAAACTGTTTTTT. Its translation is CASSFPPRTTNEKLFF.

Ten or more counts support this clonotype. The chain joins TRBV6-4 to TRBJ2-2, with D unresolved. The germline V gene has CDR1 MRHNA and CDR2 SNTAGT. This CDR3 is 16 amino acids long. V shed 3 bases and J shed 2 bases, with 13 bases lying between them. The CDR3 here is CASSEVGGDNTGELFF. CDR3 coding DNA: TGTGCCAGCAGTGAAGTTGGCGGCGACAACACCGGGGAGCTGTTTTTT.